This note documents a single TCR beta chain sequence. These data belong to a study of human CD8 memory T cell subsets. Libraries for TCR beta were constructed using UMI-labeled 5' RACE. TCRdb re-called the 5' RACE reads; every CDR3 protein appears as one record, without DNA. The sample holds 4,500 to 5,500 distinct CDR3 sequences. The CDR3 extends over 12 amino acids. CDR1 DFQATT and CDR2 SNEGSKA come from the germline V gene (reference sequence). The sample consisted of CD8+ T cells from PBMCs. The chain has TRBV20-1 and TRBJ2-1; TCRdb reports TRBD1, a call that lacks DNA to check it against. The TCR comes from a human donor in good health. CDR3 loop: CSARPTDVEQFF.